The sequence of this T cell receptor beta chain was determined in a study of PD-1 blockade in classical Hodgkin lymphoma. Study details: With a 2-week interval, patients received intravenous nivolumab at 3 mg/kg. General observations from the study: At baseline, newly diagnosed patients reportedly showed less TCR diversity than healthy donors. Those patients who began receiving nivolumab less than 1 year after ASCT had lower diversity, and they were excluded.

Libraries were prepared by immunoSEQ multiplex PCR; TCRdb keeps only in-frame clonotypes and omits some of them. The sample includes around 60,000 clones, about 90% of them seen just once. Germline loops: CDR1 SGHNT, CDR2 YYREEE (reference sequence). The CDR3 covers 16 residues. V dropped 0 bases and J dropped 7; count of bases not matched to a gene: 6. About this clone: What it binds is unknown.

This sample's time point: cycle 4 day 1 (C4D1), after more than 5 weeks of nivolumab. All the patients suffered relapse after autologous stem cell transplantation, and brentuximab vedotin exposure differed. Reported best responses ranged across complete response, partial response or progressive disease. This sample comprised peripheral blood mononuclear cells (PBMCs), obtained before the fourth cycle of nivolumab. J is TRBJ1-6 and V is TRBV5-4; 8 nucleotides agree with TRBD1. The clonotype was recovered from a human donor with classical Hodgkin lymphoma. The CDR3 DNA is TGTGCCAGCAGCTTGGCCGGGGACAGGAGGAATTCACCCCTCCACTTT. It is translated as CASSLAGDRRNSPLHF.